The subject of this entry is one T cell receptor beta chain. The data were taken from a study of blood T cell repertoires in COVID-19. Study at large: The study drew acute and convalescent COVID-19 samples from the United States, Italy and Spain.

Trimming at V came to 6 bases and at J to 1 base, leaving 8 bases not matched to a gene. Germline-derived CDR1 and CDR2 are LNHDA and SQIVND (reference sequence). The CDR3 runs 15 residues. Only in-frame clones appear in the TCRdb table, and some are missing; sequencing was by immunoSEQ multiplex PCR. The repertoire holds about 75,000 clones, with 86% as singletons. Enrolment of Seattle patients took place during active infection, and they were followed longitudinally. Input material: peripheral blood. The sequence came from an elderly man with COVID-19, enrolled during active disease. J is TRBJ1-2 and V is TRBV19; TRBD1 aligns across 7 bases. The CDR3 loop reads CASSRDRIFNYGYTF. Written as DNA, the CDR3 is TGTGCCAGTAGCAGGGACAGAATCTTTAACTATGGCTACACCTTC.